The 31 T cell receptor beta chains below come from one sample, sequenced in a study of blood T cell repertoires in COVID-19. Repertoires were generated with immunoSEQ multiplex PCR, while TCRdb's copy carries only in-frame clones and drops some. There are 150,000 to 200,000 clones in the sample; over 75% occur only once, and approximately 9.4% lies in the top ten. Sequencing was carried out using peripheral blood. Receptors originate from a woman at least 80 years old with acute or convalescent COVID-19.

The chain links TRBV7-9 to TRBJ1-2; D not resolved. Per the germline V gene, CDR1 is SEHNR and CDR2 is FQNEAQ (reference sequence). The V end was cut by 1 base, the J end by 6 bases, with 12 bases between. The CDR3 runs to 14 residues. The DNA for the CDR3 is TGTGCCAGCAGCTTAGAGAGCAGGCGGGATGGCTACACCTTC. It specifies CASSLESRRDGYTF.

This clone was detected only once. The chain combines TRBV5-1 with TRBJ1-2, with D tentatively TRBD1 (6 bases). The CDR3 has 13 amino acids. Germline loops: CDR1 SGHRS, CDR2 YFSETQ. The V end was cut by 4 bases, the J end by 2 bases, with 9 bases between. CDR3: CASSLDSNYGYTF. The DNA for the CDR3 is TGCGCCAGCAGCCTGGACAGCAACTATGGCTACACCTTC.

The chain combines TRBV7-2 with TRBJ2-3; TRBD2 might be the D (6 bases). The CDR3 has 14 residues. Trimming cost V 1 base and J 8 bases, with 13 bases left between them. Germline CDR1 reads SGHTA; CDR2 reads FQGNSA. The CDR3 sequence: CASSLEVSGGTQYF. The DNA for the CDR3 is TGTGCCAGCAGCTTAGAGGTTAGCGGCGGTACGCAGTATTTT.

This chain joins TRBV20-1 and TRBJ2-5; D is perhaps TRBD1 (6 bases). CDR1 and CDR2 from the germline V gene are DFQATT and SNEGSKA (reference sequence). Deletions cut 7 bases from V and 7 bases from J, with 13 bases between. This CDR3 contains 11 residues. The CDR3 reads CSGGPGVTQYF. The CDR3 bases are TGCAGTGGGGGTCCAGGGGTGACCCAGTACTTC.

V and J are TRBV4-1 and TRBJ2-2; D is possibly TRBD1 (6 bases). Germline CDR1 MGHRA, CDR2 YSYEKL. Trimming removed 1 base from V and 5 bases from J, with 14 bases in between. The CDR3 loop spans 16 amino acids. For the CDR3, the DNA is TGCGCCAGCAGCCAAGGGAATATGAGGGGGACCGGGGAGCTGTTTTTT. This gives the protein CASSQGNMRGTGELFF.

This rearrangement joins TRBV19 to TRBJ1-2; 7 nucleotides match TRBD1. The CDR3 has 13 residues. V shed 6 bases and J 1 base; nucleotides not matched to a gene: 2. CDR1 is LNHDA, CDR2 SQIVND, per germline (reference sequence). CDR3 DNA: TGTGCCAGTAGGGGACAGAGTAACTATGGCTACACCTTC. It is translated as CASRGQSNYGYTF.

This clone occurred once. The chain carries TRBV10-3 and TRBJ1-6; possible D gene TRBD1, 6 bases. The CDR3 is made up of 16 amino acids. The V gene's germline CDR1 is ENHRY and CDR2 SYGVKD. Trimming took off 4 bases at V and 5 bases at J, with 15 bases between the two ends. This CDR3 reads CAISGGRQVDNSPLHF. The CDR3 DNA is TGTGCCATCAGTGGGGGCCGACAGGTTGATAATTCACCCCTCCACTTT.

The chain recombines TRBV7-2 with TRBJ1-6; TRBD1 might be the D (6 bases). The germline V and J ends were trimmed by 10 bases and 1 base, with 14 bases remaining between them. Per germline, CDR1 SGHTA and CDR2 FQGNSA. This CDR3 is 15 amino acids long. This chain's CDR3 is CATLLGASYNSPLHF. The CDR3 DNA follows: TGTGCCACCTTACTGGGGGCATCCTATAATTCACCCCTCCACTTT.

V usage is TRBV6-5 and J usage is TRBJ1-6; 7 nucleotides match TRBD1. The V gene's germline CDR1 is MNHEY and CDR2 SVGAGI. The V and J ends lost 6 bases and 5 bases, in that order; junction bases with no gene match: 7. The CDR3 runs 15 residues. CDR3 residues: CASRTGQLDNSPLHF. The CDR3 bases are TGTGCCAGCAGGACGGGACAGCTAGATAATTCACCCCTCCACTTT.

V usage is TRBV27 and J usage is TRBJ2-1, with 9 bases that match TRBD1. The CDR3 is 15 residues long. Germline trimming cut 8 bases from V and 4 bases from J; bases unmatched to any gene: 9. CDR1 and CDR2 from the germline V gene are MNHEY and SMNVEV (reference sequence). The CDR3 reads CASAEPGQGYNEQFF. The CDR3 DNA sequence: TGTGCCAGCGCTGAGCCGGGACAGGGATACAATGAGCAGTTCTTC.

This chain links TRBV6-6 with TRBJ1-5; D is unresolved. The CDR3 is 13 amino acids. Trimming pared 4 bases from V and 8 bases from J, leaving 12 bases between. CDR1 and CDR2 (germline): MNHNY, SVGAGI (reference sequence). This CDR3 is CASSFPRAEPQHF. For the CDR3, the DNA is TGTGCCAGCAGTTTCCCACGAGCGGAGCCCCAGCATTTT.

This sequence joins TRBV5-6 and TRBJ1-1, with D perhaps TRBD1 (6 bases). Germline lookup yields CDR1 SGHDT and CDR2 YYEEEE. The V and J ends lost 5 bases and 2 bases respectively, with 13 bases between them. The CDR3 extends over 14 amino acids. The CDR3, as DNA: TGTGCCAGCAGTTTTAGGGGGGGAAACACTGAAGCTTTCTTT. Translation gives CASSFRGGNTEAFF.

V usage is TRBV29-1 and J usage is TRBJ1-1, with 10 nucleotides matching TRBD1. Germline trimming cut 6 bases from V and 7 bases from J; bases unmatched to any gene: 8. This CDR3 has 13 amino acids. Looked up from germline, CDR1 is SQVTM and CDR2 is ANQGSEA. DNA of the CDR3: TGCAGCGTAGGGGACAGGGGCGGCTTTGAAGCTTTCTTT. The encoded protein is CSVGDRGGFEAFF.

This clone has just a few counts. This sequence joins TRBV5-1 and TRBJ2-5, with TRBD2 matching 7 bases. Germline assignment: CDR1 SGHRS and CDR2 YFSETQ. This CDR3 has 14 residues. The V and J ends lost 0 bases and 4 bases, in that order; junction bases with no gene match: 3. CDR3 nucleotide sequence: TGCGCCAGCAGCTTGGGTAGGGAGGGAGAGACCCAGTACTTC. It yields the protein CASSLGREGETQYF.

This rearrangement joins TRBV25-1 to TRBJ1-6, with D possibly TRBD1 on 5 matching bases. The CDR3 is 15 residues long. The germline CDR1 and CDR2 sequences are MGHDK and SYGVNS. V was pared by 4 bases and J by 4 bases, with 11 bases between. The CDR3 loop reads CASSAPQDYNSPLHF. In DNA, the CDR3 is TGTGCCAGCAGTGCCCCACAGGATTATAATTCACCCCTCCACTTT.

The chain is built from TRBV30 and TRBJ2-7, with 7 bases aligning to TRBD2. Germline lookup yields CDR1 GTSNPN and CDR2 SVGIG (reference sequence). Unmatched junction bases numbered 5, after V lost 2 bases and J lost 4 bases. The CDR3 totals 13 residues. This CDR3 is CAWSMWREYEQYF. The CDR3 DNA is TGTGCCTGGAGTATGTGGCGGGAGTACGAGCAGTACTTC.

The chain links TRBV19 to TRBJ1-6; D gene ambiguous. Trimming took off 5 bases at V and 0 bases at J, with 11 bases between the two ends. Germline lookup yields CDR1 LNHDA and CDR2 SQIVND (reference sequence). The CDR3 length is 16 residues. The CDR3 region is CASSVSGSSYNSPLHF. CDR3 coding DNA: TGTGCCAGTAGTGTAAGCGGGAGCTCCTATAATTCACCCCTCCACTTT.

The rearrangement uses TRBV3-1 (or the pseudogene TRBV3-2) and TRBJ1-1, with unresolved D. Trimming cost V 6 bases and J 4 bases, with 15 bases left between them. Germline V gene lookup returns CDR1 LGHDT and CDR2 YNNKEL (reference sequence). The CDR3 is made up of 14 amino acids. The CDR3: CASRPTSGGTEAFF. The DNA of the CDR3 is TGTGCCAGCAGGCCCACTTCTGGTGGCACTGAAGCTTTCTTT.

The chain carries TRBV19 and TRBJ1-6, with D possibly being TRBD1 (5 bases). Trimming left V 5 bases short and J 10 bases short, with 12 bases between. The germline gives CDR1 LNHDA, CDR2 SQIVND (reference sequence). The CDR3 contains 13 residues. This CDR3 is CASSPSGASPLHF. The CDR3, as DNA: TGTGCCAGTAGTCCAAGTGGGGCCTCACCCCTCCACTTT.

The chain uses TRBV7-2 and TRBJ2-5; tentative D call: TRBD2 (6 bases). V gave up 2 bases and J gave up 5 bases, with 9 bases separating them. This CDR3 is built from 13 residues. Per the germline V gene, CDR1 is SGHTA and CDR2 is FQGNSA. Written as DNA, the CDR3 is TGTGCCAGCAGCTTATCAGGGAGGGAGACCCAGTACTTC. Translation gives CASSLSGRETQYF.

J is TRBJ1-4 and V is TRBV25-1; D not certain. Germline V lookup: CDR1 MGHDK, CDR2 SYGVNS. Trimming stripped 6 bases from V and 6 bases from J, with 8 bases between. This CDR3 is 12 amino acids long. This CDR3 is CASRYSYEKLFF. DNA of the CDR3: TGTGCCAGCAGGTACAGCTATGAAAAACTGTTTTTT.

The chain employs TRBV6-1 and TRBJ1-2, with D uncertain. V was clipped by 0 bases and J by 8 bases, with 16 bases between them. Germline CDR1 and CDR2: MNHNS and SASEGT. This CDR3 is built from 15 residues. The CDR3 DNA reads TGTGCCAGCAGTGAAGCGCTACCGCACACGGAGGGCTACACCTTC. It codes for CASSEALPHTEGYTF.

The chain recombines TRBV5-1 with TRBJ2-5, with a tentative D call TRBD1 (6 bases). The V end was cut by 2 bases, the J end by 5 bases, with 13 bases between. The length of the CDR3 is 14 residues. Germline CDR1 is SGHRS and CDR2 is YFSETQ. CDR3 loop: CASSLQGLGETQYF. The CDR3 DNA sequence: TGCGCCAGCAGCTTACAGGGTCTGGGGGAGACCCAGTACTTC.

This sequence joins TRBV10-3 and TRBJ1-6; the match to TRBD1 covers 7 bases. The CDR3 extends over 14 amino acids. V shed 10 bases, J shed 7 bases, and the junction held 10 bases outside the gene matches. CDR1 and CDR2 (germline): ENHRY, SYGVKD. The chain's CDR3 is CATQPTGENSPLHF. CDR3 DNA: TGTGCCACCCAACCTACAGGGGAAAATTCACCCCTCCACTTT.

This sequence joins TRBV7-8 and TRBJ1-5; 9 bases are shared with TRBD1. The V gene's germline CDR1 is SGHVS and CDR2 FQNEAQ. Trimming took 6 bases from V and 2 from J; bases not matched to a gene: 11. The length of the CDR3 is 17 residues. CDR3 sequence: CASSWTGALGGNQPQHF. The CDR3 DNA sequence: TGTGCCAGCAGTTGGACAGGGGCCCTTGGAGGCAATCAGCCCCAGCATTTT.

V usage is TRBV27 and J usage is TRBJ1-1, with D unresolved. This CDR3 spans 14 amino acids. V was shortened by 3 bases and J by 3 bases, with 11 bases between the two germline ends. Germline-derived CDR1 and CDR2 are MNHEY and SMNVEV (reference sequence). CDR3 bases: TGTGCCAGCAGTTTTCAGTGGAGGGACACTGAAGCTTTCTTT. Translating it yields CASSFQWRDTEAFF.

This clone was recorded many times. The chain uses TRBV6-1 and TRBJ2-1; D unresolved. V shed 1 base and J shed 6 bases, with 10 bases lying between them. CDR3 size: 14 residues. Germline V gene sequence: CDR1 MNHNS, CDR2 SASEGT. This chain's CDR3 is CASSEGQESNEQFF. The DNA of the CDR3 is TGTGCCAGCAGTGAAGGCCAGGAAAGCAATGAGCAGTTCTTC.

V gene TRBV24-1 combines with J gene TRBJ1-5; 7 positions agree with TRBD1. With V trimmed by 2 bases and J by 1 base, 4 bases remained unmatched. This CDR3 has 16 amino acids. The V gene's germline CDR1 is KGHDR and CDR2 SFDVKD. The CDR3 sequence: CATSDSGQLSNQPQHF. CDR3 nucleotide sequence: TGTGCCACCAGTGATTCGGGACAGTTAAGCAATCAGCCCCAGCATTTT.

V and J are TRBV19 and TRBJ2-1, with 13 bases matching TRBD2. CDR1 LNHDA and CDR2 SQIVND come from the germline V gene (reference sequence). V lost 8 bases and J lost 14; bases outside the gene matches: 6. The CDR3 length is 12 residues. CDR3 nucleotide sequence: TGTGCCAGTCAGACTAGCGGGAGGATAAAGTTCTTC. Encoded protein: CASQTSGRIKFF.

The CDR3 coding sequence is TGTGCCAGCAGTTTCCTCGGGACTCGGGACACTGAAGCTTTCTTT. Translation: CASSFLGTRDTEAFF. This chain connects TRBV27 to TRBJ1-1; maybe TRBD1 (5 bases). The CDR3 runs 15 residues. CDR1 and CDR2 (germline): MNHEY, SMNVEV (reference sequence). Trimming took 3 bases from V and 3 from J, leaving 14 bases between them.

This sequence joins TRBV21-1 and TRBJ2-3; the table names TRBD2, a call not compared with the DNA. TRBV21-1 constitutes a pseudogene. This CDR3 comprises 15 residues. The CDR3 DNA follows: TGTGCCAGCAGCAAAGAGGGAGCGGGTACAGATACGCAGTATTTT. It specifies CASSKEGAGTDTQYF.